This TCR beta chain was recovered during a study of T cell repertoires in cytomegalovirus infection. This clonotype showed up just a few times. What it binds is unknown. Regarding the study as a whole: Ex vivo responses were dominated by HLA-C-restricted CMV-specific TCR beta clonotypes. Identification of carriers of CMV plus the relevant HLA was achieved through cumulative public TCR beta family frequency.

Each CDR3 protein is one row after TCRdb ran MiXCR on the reads. The sample records roughly 640,000 distinct CDR3 sequences, more than 20% being singletons. The CDR3 consists of 15 residues. Germline-derived CDR1 and CDR2 are SGHDT and YYEEEE. V gave up 2 bases and J gave up 10 bases, with 21 bases separating them. Material for sequencing was CD8+ T cells from PBMCs. The source of this sequence is a human donor in good health (CMV status not recorded). Some clones in this sample may be carry-over from other donors' samples. V usage is TRBV5-6 and J usage is TRBJ1-1; D remains unclear. CDR3 residues: CASSLSDSIPPPAFF. The CDR3 DNA reads TGTGCCAGCAGCTTATCGGACTCCATCCCCCCTCCAGCTTTCTTT.